The rows below give T cell receptor beta chains drawn from one sample of a study of blood T cell repertoires in COVID-19. Profiled with immunoSEQ multiplex PCR; TCRdb holds only in-frame clones, not every one. The table lists about 180,000 clones, about four fifths of them singletons. Sequences were obtained from peripheral blood. These receptors were taken from an older man with active or convalescent COVID-19. The CDR3 runs from the conserved cysteine through the conserved F or W. D genes are given only for firm matches. Only some rows state a clone size, as once, few, many or a class for expanded clones.

>TRBJ1-1|TRBD1|TRBV6-1|-
CASSGQGKTEAFF
TGTGCCAGCAGCGGACAGGGTAAGACTGAAGCTTTCTTT
>TRBJ2-2|-|TRBV27|few
CAAFSRLGGELFF
TGTGCCGCCTTTAGCCGGCTGGGCGGGGAGCTGTTTTTT
>TRBJ1-3|-|TRBV5-1|-
CASSLDSPGNTIYF
TGCGCCAGCAGCTTGGACAGCCCTGGAAACACCATATATTTT
>TRBJ1-3|-|TRBV5-1|-
CASSLGAAQGNTIYF
TGCGCCAGCAGCTTGGGAGCAGCGCAAGGAAACACCATATATTTT
>TRBJ1-1|-|TRBV29-1|-
CSVAQGSNTEAFF
TGCAGCGTTGCGCAGGGATCGAACACTGAAGCTTTCTTT
>TRBJ1-3|-|TRBV19|-
CASEAGSGNTIYF
TGTGCCAGTGAGGCCGGCTCTGGAAACACCATATATTTT
>TRBJ1-2|TRBD1|TRBV6-1|-
CASSDLTGYGNYGYTF
TGTGCCAGCAGTGACCTGACAGGGTATGGTAACTATGGCTACACCTTC
>TRBJ2-1|TRBD2|TRBV14|-
CASSQDSGRLNEQFF
TGTGCCAGCAGCCAAGACAGCGGGAGACTCAATGAGCAGTTCTTC
>TRBJ2-7|-|TRBV5-5|-
CASSFGDEQYF
TGTGCCAGCAGCTTCGGGGACGAGCAGTACTTC
>TRBJ1-1|TRBD1|TRBV18|-
CASSTGGPEAFF
TGTGCCAGCTCGACAGGGGGCCCCGAAGCTTTCTTT
>TRBJ1-5|-|TRBV6-9|-
CAIPIIPRDSNQPQHF
TGTGCCATTCCCATTATTCCCAGGGATAGCAATCAGCCCCAGCATTTT
>TRBJ1-1|-|TRBV2|many
CASAQGPGTEAFF
TGTGCCAGCGCCCAGGGGCCGGGGACTGAAGCTTTCTTT
>TRBJ2-1|-|TRBV6-5|-
CASSYSQGPLHEQFF
TGTGCCAGCAGTTACTCACAGGGTCCTTTGCATGAGCAGTTCTTC
>TRBJ2-1|-|TRBV7-9|-
CASRDMRDGQFF
TGTGCCAGCAGGGACATGCGGGATGGGCAGTTCTTC
>TRBJ2-5|TRBD2|TRBV5-1|-
CASSPQGRGARKETQYF
TGCGCCAGCAGCCCCCAAGGGCGGGGGGCCAGAAAAGAGACCCAGTACTTC
>TRBJ2-1|TRBD2|TRBV10-1|-
CASSESPTSGGADEQFF
TGCGCCAGCAGTGAGTCCCCGACTAGCGGGGGGGCAGATGAGCAGTTCTTC
>TRBJ1-6|-|TRBV30|-
CAWSKDSPANSPLHF
TGTGCCTGGAGTAAGGACAGTCCGGCGAATTCACCCCTCCACTTT
>TRBJ2-7|-|TRBV29-1|-
CSVVTPYEQYF
TGCAGCGTTGTCACTCCCTACGAGCAGTACTTC
>TRBJ2-3|-|TRBV12-3/TRBV12-4|-
CASSFQGLDTQYF
TGTGCCAGCAGTTTCCAGGGTCTAGATACGCAGTATTTT
>TRBJ1-4|-|TRBV9|few
CASSVGGGEKLFF
TGTGCCAGCAGCGTTGGGGGCGGTGAAAAACTGTTTTTT
>TRBJ1-2|-|TRBV18|-
CASSPRREEGYTF
TGTGCCAGCTCACCGAGGAGGGAGGAGGGCTACACCTTC
>TRBJ2-7|TRBD2|TRBV15|-
CATSRGTSGAYEQYF
TGTGCCACCAGCAGAGGGACTAGCGGGGCCTACGAGCAGTACTTC
>TRBJ1-1|-|TRBV6-1|few
CASSEQYTEAFF
TGTGCCAGCAGTGAACAGTACACTGAAGCTTTCTTT
>TRBJ1-3|-|TRBV27|-
CASKTTYSGNTIYF
TGTGCCAGCAAAACCACATACTCTGGAAACACCATATATTTT
>TRBJ1-5|-|TRBV5-6|-
CASSLGQNNQPQHF
TGTGCCAGCAGCTTGGGACAGAATAATCAGCCCCAGCATTTT
>TRBJ1-1|-|TRBV29-1|-
CSGGDSNTEAFF
TGCAGCGGGGGGGACTCGAACACTGAAGCTTTCTTT
>TRBJ1-2|-|TRBV30|once
CAWSRGGGYGYTF
TGTGCCTGGAGTAGGGGGGGTGGCTATGGCTACACCTTC
>TRBJ2-3|TRBD2|TRBV7-9|-
CASSLGAGGPPRTDTQYF
TGTGCCAGCAGCTTAGGAGCGGGGGGCCCTCCTCGCACAGATACGCAGTATTTT
>TRBJ2-7|-|TRBV30|-
CAWSTPTAGEQYF
TGTGCCTGGAGTACCCCGACGGCGGGAGAGCAGTACTTC
>TRBJ2-1|TRBD2|TRBV5-1|-
CASSQTPGTTYNEQFF
TGCGCCAGCAGCCAAACCCCCGGGACTACATACAATGAGCAGTTCTTC
>TRBJ1-1|-|TRBV19|-
CASSIGGRRGTEAFF
TGTGCCAGTAGTATAGGGGGTCGGAGGGGCACTGAAGCTTTCTTT
>TRBJ1-1|-|TRBV6-5|-
CASRRGGSNTEAFF
TGTGCCAGCAGACGGGGGGGATCGAACACTGAAGCTTTCTTT
>TRBJ2-3|-|TRBV19|-
CASTSQGGADTQYF
TGTGCCAGTACAAGTCAAGGAGGGGCAGATACGCAGTATTTT
>TRBJ2-5|TRBD1|TRBV9|once
CASKGAEQETQYF
TGTGCTTCTAAGGGGGCAGAACAAGAGACCCAGTACTTC
>TRBJ1-2|-|TRBV3-1/TRBV3-2|-
CASSQNTGPYGYTF
TGTGCCAGCAGCCAGAATACAGGGCCCTATGGCTACACCTTC
>TRBJ1-5|-|TRBV5-1|-
CASSRRPQGNGNQPQHF
TGCGCCAGCAGCCGCCGCCCCCAGGGGAACGGCAATCAGCCCCAGCATTTT
>TRBJ1-4|TRBD1|TRBV4-2|-
CASSQDEAGQGRGKLFF
TGTGCCAGCAGCCAAGATGAGGCGGGACAGGGGCGCGGAAAACTGTTTTTT
>TRBJ1-5|-|TRBV6-1|-
CASSEERMDQPQHF
TGTGCCAGCAGTGAAGAGAGGATGGATCAGCCCCAGCATTTT
>TRBJ1-3|-|TRBV18|-
CASSRNTGSGNTIYF
TGTGCCAGCTCACGAAATACAGGATCTGGAAACACCATATATTTT
>TRBJ1-1|-|TRBV6-5|-
CATKRAGVTEAFF
TGTGCCACGAAACGGGCAGGGGTCACTGAAGCTTTCTTT
>TRBJ2-7|-|TRBV11-2|once
CASSLDPAYEQYF
TGTGCCAGCAGCTTAGATCCAGCCTACGAGCAGTACTTC
>TRBJ1-6|-|TRBV6-1|-
CASSDTGLRSPLHF
TGTGCCAGCAGTGATACAGGGTTGAGGTCACCCCTCCACTTT
>TRBJ1-2|-|TRBV5-1|few
CASSYPREGGGYTF
TGCGCCAGCAGCTATCCACGGGAGGGGGGAGGCTACACCTTC
>TRBJ1-2|-|TRBV6-9|-
CAGPASSGYLSNYGYTF
TGTGCCGGCCCCGCATCTTCAGGGTACCTTTCGAACTATGGCTACACCTTC
>TRBJ2-1|TRBD2|TRBV18|-
CASSPAGGPRNEQFF
TGTGCCAGCTCACCAGCGGGAGGGCCGCGGAATGAGCAGTTCTTC
>TRBJ2-7|TRBD1|TRBV5-1|-
CASSLGGTGSSYEQYF
TGCGCCAGCAGCTTGGGGGGGACAGGGTCGTCCTACGAGCAGTACTTC
>TRBJ1-2|TRBD1|TRBV30|-
CAWKKGAFGYTF
TGTGCCTGGAAAAAGGGGGCGTTTGGCTACACCTTC
>TRBJ2-7|TRBD2|TRBV7-6|-
CASSPRPSGSLSYEQYF
TGTGCCAGCAGCCCGCGCCCCAGCGGGAGTCTATCCTACGAGCAGTACTTC
>TRBJ2-7|TRBD2|TRBV5-1|-
CASSILGGAYEQYF
TGCGCCAGCAGCATCCTTGGGGGGGCCTACGAGCAGTACTTC
>TRBJ2-5|TRBD1|TRBV12-3/TRBV12-4|-
CASSVRDRETQYF
TGTGCCAGCAGTGTCCGGGACAGAGAGACCCAGTACTTC
>TRBJ2-3|-|TRBV18|-
CASSHRQAQVTDTQYF
TGTGCCAGCTCACACAGACAGGCACAGGTCACAGATACGCAGTATTTT
>TRBJ2-7|TRBD1|TRBV5-4|-
CASSGRDSYEQYF
TGTGCCAGCAGCGGACGGGACAGCTACGAGCAGTACTTC
>TRBJ1-2|-|TRBV21-1|-
CASSNPGGHGYTF
TGTGCCAGCAGCAACCCAGGGGGCCACGGCTACACCTTC
>TRBJ1-4|TRBD1|TRBV4-3|-
CASRVTGGGEKLFF
TGCGCCAGCAGAGTGACAGGGGGAGGTGAAAAACTGTTTTTT